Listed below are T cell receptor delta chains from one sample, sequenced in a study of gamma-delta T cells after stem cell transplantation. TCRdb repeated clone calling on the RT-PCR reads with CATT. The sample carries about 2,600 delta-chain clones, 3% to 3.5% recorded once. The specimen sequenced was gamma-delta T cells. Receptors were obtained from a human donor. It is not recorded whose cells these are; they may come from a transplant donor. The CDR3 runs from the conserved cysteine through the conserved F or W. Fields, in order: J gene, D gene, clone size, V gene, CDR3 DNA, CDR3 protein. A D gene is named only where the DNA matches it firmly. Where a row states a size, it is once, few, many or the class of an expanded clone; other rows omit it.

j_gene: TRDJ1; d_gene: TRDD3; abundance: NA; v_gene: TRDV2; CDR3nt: TGTGCCTGTGACACCGTGAGGGTACTGGGGGATACATCCACTGATAAACTCATCTTT; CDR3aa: CACDTVRVLGDTSTDKLIF
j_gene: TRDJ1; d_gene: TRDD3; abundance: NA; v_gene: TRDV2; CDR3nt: TGTGCCTGTGACACCCTACCTACTGGGGGTTACACCGATAAACTCATCTTT; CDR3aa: CACDTLPTGGYTDKLIF
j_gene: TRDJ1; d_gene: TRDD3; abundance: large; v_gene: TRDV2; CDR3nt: TGTGCCTGTGACACAGCTGGGGGGCCTCTCGATAAACTCATCTTT; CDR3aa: CACDTAGGPLDKLIF
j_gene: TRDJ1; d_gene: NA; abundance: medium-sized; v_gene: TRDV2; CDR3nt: TGTGCCTGTGACACTGTGGGGATCCCGTCGGCCGATAAACTCATCTTT; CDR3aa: CACDTVGIPSADKLIF
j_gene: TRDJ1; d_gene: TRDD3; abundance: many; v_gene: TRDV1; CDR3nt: TGTGCTCTTGGGGAACTCCCGACCATACTTACGCGCTGGGGGTACACCGATAAACTCATCTTT; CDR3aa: CALGELPTILTRWGYTDKLIF
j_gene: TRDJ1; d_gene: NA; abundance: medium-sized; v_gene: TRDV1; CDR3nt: TGTGCTCTTGGGGAACTAGTCTGGGGCACCGATAAACTCATCTTT; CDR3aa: CALGELVWGTDKLIF
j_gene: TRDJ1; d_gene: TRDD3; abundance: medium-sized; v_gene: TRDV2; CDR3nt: TGTGCCTGTGACGCACTTACTGGGGGATACACCGATAAACTCATCTTT; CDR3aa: CACDALTGGYTDKLIF
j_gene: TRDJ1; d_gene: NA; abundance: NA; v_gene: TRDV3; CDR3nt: TGTGCCTGTCTCCTACGGGGGATGGGGGACCCGTACACCGATAAACTCATCTTT; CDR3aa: CACLLRGMGDPYTDKLIF
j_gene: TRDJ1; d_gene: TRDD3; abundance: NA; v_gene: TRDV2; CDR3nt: TGTGCCTGTGACCCCTTACTGGGGGATAGTCGTGATAAACTCATCTTT; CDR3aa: CACDPLLGDSRDKLIF
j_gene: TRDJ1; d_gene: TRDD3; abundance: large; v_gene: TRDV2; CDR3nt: TGTGCCTGTGACACCCTACCTACTGGGGGGGGATACACCGATAAACTCATCTTT; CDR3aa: CACDTLPTGGGYTDKLIF
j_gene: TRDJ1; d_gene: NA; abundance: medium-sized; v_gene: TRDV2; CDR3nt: TGTGCCTGTGACACCGTTGGGGGGCTAAAGTACACCGATAAACTCATCTTT; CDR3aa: CACDTVGGLKYTDKLIF
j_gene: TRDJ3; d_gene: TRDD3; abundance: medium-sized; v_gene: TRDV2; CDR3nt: TGTGCCTGTGACACCGGAGGACTGGGGATCAAACTAAGCTCCTGGGACACCCGACAGATGTTTTTC; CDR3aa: CACDTGGLGIKLSSWDTRQMFF
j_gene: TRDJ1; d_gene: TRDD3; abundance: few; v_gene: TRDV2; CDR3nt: TGTGCCTGTGACACCATTCTACTGGGGGATACGGAGTACACCGATAAACTCATCTTT; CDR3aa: CACDTILLGDTEYTDKLIF
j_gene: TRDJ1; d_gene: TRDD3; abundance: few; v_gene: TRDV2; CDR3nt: TGTGCCTGTGACACGGTGGGGGATAAGACCACCGATAAACTCATCTTT; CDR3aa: CACDTVGDKTTDKLIF
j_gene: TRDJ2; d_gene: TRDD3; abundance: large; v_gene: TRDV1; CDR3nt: TGTGCTCTTGGGGAACTCTGGGACCCCTGGGGGATAGACCCCTCTTTGACAGCACAACTCTTCTTT; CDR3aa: CALGELWDPWGIDPSLTAQLFF
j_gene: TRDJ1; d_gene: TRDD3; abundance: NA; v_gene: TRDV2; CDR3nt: TGTGCCTGTGACCCCCTGGGGGACCCGTACACCGATAAACTCATCTTT; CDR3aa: CACDPLGDPYTDKLIF
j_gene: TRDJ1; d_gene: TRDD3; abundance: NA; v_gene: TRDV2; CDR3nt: TGTGCCTGTGACACCATTTCTTCCACCCCTTTACTGGGGGATACGGGGGTGTACACCGATAAACTCATCTTT; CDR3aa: CACDTISSTPLLGDTGVYTDKLIF
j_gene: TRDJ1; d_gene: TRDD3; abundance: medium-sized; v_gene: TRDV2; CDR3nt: TGTGCCTGTGACACACTGGGGGTCCACACCGATAAACTCATCTTT; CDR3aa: CACDTLGVHTDKLIF
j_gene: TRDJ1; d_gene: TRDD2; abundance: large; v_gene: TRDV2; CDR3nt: TGTGCCTGTGACACCCTTCCTAACAGTCTTAGGGACACCGATAAACTCATCTTT; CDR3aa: CACDTLPNSLRDTDKLIF
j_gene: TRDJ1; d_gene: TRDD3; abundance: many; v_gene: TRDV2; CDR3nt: TGTGCCTGTGACACACTGGGGGATATGAATAAACTCATCTTT; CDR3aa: CACDTLGDMNKLIF
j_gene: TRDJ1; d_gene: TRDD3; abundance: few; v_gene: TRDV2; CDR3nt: TGTGCCTGTGACACCGTGGTGGGGGATACGCGGGCCGATAAACTCATCTTT; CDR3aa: CACDTVVGDTRADKLIF
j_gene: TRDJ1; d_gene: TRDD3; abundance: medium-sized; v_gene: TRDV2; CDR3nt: TGTGCCTGTGACTTGCTGGGGGATACCACCGATAAACTCATCTTT; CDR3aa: CACDLLGDTTDKLIF
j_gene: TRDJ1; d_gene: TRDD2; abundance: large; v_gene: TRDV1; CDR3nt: TGTGCTCTTGGGGAACCCCCCTTCCTACCCCTGGAGGGGTACACCGATAAACTCATCTTT; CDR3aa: CALGEPPFLPLEGYTDKLIF
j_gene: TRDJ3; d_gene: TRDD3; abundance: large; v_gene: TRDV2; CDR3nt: TGTGCCTGTGACGAGACTGGGGGTTCCAAGACCTGGGACACCCGACAGATGTTTTTC; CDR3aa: CACDETGGSKTWDTRQMFF
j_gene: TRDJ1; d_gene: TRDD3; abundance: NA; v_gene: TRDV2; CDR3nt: TGTGCCTGTGACGCCGTACTGGGGGACCCGTGGACCGATAAACTCATCTTT; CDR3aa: CACDAVLGDPWTDKLIF
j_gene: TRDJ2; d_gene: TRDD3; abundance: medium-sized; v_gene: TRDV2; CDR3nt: TGTGCCTGTGACGGCCTTCCTCCGACATTACTGGGGGATACGGCTTTGACAGCACAACTCTTCTTT; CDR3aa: CACDGLPPTLLGDTALTAQLFF
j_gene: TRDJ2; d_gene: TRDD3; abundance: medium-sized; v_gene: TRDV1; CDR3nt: TGTGCTCTTGGGGTGGGTACTGGGGGATACTCCCCTACCCTATTCCGCTATTTGACAGCACAACTCTTCTTT; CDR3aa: CALGVGTGGYSPTLFRYLTAQLFF
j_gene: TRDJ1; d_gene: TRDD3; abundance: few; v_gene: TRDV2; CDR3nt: TGTGCCTGTGACGCCGTACTGGGGGAACACACCGATAAACTCATCTTT; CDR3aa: CACDAVLGEHTDKLIF
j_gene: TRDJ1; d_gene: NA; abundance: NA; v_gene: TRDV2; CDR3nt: TGTGCCTGTGGCACACTGGGTGATACTGGTTATACCGATAAACTCATCTTT; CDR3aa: CACGTLGDTGYTDKLIF
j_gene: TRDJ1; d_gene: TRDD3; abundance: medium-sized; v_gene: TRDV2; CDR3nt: TGCGCCTGTGTGCCTTTGAAGGCTGGGGGATACCCTAACACCGATAAACTCATCTTT; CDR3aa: CACVPLKAGGYPNTDKLIF
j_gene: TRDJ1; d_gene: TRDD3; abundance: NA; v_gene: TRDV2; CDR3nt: TGTGCCTGTGACTTCTTACTGGGGGATACGCGAGGGGGTAAACTCATCTTT; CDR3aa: CACDFLLGDTRGGKLIF
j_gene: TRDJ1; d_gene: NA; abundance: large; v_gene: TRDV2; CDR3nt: TGTGCCTGTGACCCCGTGGGTCACGAGGCCGATAAACTCATCTTT; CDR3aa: CACDPVGHEADKLIF
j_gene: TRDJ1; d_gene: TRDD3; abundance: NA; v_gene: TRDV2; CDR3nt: TGTGCCTGTGACATGGTATTTACTGGGGGATCGTACACCGATAAACTCATCTTT; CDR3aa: CACDMVFTGGSYTDKLIF
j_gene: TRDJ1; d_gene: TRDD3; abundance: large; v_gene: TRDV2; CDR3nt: TGTGCCTGTGACACCTTACTGGGGGATACGGGCACCGATAAACTCATCTTT; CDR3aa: CACDTLLGDTGTDKLIF
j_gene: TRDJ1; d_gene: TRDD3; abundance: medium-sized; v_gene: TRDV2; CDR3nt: TGTGCCTGTGACACATTGGGGGATACGATTAGCACCGATAAACTCATCTTT; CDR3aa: CACDTLGDTISTDKLIF
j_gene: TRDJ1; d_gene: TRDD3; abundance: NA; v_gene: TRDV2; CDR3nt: TGTGCCTGTGACACCGTACTGGGGGAGCCGATGTACACCGATAAACTCATCTTT; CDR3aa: CACDTVLGEPMYTDKLIF
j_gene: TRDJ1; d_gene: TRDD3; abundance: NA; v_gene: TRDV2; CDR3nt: TGTGCCTGTGACACCCTAATACTGGGGGATAGTCGTGATAAACTCATCTTT; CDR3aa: CACDTLILGDSRDKLIF
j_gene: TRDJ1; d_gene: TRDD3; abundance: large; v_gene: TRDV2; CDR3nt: TGTGCCTGTGACGCCTGGACTGGGGGATACGCTGCTAATGGTAAACTCATCTTT; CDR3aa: CACDAWTGGYAANGKLIF
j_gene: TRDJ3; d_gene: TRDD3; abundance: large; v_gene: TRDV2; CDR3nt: TGTGCCTGTGACACCTGGGGGAAATCCGACTCCTGGGACACCCGACAGATGTTTTTC; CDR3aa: CACDTWGKSDSWDTRQMFF
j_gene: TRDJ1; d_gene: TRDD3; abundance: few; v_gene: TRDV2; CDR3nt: TGTGCCTGTGACCCGCTCGTGCGTACTGGGGGACCCGATAAACTCATCTTT; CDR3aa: CACDPLVRTGGPDKLIF
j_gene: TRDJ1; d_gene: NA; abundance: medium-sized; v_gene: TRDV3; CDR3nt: TGTGCCTTCTTTGCCCCCTCCTACGTAGGATATGGGGTGGTATGGGCTGATAAACTCATCTTT; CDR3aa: CAFFAPSYVGYGVVWADKLIF
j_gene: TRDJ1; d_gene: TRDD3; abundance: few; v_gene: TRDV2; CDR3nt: TGTGCCTGTGACACCGTCCGTACTGGGGGATACTCATACACCGATAAACTCATCTTT; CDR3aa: CACDTVRTGGYSYTDKLIF
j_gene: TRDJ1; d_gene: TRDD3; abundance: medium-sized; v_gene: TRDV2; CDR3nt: TGTGCCTGTGACCCCCTTACTGGGGGTAACACCGATAAACTCATCTTT; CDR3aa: CACDPLTGGNTDKLIF
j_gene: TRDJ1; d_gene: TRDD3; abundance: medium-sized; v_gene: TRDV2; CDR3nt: TGTGCCTGTGACATCTTACTGGGGGAATACACCGATAAACTCATCTTT; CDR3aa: CACDILLGEYTDKLIF
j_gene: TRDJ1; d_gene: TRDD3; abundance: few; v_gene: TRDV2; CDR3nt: TGTGCCTGTGATCTACTGGGGCAAACCGATAAACTCATCTTT; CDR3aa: CACDLLGQTDKLIF
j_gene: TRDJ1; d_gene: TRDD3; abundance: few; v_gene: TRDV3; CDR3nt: TGTGCCTGTCTCCTACGGGGGATGGGGGATACGCGTTCCGATAAACTCATCTTT; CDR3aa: CACLLRGMGDTRSDKLIF
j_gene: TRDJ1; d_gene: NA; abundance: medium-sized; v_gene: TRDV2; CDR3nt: TGTGCCTGTGACGACATTGGGGGGGACCCTAAGGGCGATAAACTCATCTTT; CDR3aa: CACDDIGGDPKGDKLIF
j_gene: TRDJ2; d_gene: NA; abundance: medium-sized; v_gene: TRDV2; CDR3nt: TGTGCCTGTGACACAATCATTCCTGGAGCCGGCAGCATGACAGCACAACTCTTCTTT; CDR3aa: CACDTIIPGAGSMTAQLFF
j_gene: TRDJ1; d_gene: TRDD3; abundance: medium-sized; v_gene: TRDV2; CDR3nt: TGTGCCTGTGACCCACTGGGGGCTAGCATGTACACCGATAAACTCATCTTT; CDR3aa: CACDPLGASMYTDKLIF
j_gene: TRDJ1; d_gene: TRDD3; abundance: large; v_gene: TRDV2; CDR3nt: TGTGCCTGTGACCCTTTACGAGGGGGATACGCGTACACCGATAAACTCATCTTT; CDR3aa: CACDPLRGGYAYTDKLIF
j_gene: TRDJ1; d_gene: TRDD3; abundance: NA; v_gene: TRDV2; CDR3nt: TGTGCCTGTGACACCTCATCGTTACTGGGGGATCCCAGGTACACCGATAAACTCATCTTT; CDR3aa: CACDTSSLLGDPRYTDKLIF
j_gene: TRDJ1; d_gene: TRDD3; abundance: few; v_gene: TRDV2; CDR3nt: TGTGCCTGTGATCTACTGGGGGATACAGCAAACACCGATAAACTCATCTTT; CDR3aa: CACDLLGDTANTDKLIF
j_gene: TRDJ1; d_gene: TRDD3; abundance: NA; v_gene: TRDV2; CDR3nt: TGTGCCTGTGACACGGTCCGTACTGGGGGATTCGATAAACTCATCTTT; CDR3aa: CACDTVRTGGFDKLIF
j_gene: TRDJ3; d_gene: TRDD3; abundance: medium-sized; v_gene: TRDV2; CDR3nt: TGTGCCTGTGACACGGGGGATCTGGGGGTCGCATCCTGGGACACCCGACAGATGTTTTTC; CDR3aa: CACDTGDLGVASWDTRQMFF